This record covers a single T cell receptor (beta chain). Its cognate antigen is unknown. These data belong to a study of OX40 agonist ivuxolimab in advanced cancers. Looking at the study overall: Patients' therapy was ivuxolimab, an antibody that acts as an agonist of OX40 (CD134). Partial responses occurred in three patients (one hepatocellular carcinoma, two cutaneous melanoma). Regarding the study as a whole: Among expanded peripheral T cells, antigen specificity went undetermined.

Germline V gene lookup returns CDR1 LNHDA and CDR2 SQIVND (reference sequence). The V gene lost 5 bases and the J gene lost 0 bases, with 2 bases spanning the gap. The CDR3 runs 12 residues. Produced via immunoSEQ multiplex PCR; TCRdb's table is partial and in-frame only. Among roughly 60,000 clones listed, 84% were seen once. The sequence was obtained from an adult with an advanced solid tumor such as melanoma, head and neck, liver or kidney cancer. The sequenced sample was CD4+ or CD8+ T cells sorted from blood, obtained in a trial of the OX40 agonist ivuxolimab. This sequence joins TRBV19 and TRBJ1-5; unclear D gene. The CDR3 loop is CASSGSNQPQHF. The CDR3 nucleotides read TGTGCCAGTAGTGGTAGCAATCAGCCCCAGCATTTT.